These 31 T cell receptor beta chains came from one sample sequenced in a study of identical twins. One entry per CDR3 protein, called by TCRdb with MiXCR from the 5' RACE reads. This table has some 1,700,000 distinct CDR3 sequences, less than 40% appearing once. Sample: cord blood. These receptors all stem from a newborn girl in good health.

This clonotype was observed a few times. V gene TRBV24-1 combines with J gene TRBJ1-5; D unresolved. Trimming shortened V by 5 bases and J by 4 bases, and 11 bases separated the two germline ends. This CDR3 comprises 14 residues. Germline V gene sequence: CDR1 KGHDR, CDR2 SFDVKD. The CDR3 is CATSGAGRNQPQHF. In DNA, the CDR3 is TGTGCCACCAGTGGAGCCGGGCGAAATCAGCCCCAGCATTTT.

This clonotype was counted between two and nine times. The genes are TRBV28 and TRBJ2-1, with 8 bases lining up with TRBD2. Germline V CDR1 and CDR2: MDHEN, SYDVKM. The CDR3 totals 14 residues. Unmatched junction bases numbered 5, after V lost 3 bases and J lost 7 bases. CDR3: CASSFYSGKNEQFF. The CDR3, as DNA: TGTGCCAGCAGTTTTTATAGCGGGAAAAATGAGCAGTTCTTC.

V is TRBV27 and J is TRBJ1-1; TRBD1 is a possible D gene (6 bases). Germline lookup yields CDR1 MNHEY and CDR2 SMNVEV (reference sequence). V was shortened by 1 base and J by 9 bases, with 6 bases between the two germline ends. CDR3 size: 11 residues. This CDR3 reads CASSLWGQAFF. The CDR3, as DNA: TGTGCCAGCAGTTTATGGGGGCAAGCTTTCTTT.

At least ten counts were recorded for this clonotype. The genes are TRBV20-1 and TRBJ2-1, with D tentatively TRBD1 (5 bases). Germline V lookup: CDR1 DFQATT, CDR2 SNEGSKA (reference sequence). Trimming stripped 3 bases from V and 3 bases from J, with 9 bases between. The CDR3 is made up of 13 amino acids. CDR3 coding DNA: TGCAGTGCTAGGCAGGGTAGCTACAATGAGCAGTTCTTC. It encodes CSARQGSYNEQFF.

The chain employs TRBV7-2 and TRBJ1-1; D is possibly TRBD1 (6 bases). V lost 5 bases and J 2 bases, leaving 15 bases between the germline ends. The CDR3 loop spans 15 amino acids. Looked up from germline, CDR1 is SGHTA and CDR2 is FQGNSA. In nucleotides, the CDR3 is TGTGCCAGCAGCCCGGGACAAAACATAAACACTGAAGCTTTCTTT. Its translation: CASSPGQNINTEAFF.

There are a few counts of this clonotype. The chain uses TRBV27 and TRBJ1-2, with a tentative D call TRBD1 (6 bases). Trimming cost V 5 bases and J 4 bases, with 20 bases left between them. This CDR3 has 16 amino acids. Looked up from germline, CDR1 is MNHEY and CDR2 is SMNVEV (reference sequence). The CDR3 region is CASSPSGGQGRYGYTF. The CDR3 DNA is TGTGCCAGCAGTCCCTCCGGGGGGCAGGGTCGCTATGGCTACACCTTC.

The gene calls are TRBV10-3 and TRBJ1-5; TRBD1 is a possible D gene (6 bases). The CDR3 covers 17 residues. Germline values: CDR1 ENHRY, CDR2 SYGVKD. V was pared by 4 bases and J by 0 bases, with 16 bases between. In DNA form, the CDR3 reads TGTGCCATCAGTGTAGGCAGGGGCTTTCATAGCAATCAGCCCCAGCATTTT. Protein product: CAISVGRGFHSNQPQHF.

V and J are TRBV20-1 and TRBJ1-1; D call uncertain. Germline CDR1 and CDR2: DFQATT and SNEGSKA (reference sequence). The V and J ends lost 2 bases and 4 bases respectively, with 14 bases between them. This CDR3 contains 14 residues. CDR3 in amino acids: CSARSGSGLTEAFF. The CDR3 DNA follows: TGCAGTGCTAGATCTGGGTCTGGTCTCACTGAAGCTTTCTTT.

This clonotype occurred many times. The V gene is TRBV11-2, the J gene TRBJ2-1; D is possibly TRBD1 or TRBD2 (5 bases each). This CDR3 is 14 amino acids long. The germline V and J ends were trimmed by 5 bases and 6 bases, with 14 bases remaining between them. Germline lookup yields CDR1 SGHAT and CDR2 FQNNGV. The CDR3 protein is CASSLSGTLNEQFF. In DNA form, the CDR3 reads TGTGCCAGCAGCCTATCCGGGACCCTCAATGAGCAGTTCTTC.

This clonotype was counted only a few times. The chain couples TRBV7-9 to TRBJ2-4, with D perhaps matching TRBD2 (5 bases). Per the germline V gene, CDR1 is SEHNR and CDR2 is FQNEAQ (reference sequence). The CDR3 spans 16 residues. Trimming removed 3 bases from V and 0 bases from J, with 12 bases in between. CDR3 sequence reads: CASSFEGALAKNIQYF. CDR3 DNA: TGTGCCAGCAGCTTCGAGGGAGCCCTAGCCAAAAACATTCAGTACTTC.

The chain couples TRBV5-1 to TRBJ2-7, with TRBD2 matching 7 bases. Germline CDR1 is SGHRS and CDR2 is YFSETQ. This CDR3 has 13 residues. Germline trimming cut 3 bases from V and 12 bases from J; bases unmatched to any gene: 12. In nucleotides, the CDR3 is TGCGCCAGCAGCTCAAACCGGGACTATGGGCCGTACTTC. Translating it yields CASSSNRDYGPYF.

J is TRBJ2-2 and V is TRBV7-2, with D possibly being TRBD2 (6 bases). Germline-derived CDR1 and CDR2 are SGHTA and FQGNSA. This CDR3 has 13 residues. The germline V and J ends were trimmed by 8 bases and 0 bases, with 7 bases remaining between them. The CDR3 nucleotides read TGTGCCAGCGCGGGGTCGAACACCGGGGAGCTGTTTTTT. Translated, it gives CASAGSNTGELFF.

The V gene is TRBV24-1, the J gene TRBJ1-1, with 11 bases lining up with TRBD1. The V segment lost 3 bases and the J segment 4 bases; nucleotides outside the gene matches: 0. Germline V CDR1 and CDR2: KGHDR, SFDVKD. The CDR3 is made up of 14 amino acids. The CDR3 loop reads CATSDGTGGTEAFF. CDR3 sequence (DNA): TGTGCCACCAGTGATGGGACAGGGGGCACTGAAGCTTTCTTT.

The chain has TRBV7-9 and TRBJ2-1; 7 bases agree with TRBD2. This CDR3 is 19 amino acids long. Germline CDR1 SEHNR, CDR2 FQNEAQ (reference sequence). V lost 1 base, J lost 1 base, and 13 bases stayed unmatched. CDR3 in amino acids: CASSLGYWSQRDSYNEQFF. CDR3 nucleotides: TGTGCCAGCAGCTTAGGATATTGGTCCCAGCGGGATTCCTACAATGAGCAGTTCTTC. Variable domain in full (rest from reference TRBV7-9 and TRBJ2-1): DTGVSQNPRHKITKRGQNVTFRCDPISEHNRLYWYRQTLGQGPEFLTYFQNEAQLEKSRLLSDRFSAERPKGSFSTLEIQRTEQGDSAMYLCASSLGYWSQRDSYNEQFFGPGTRLTVL.

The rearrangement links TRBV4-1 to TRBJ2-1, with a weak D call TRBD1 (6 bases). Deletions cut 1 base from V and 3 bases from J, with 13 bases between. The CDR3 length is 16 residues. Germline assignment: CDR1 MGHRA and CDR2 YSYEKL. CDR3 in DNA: TGCGCCAGCAGCCAAGTTTGGGGGCTCAGCTACAATGAGCAGTTCTTC. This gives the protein CASSQVWGLSYNEQFF.

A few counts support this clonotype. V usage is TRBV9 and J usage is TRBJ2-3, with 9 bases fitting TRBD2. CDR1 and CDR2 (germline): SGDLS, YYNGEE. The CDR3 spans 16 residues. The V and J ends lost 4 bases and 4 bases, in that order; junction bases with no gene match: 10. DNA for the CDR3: TGTGCCAGCAGCACAGGAAAGGGACTAGCTGCAGATACGCAGTATTTT. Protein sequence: CASSTGKGLAADTQYF.

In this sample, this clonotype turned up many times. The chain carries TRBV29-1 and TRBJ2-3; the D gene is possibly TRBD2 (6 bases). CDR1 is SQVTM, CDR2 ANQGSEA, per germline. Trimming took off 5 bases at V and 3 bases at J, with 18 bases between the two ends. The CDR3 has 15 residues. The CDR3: CSVPRVFGRTDTQYF. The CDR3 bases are TGCAGCGTTCCCAGGGTTTTTGGGAGGACAGATACGCAGTATTTT.

The CDR3 DNA sequence: TGCAGCCCTGGACCCGCGTTCGGCACTGAAGCTTTCTTT. It encodes CSPGPAFGTEAFF. V is TRBV29-1 and J is TRBJ1-1; D is ambiguous. The CDR3 spans 13 residues. The germline CDR1 and CDR2 sequences are SQVTM and ANQGSEA. With 8 bases removed from V and 4 bases from J, the gap between germline ends came to 17 bases.

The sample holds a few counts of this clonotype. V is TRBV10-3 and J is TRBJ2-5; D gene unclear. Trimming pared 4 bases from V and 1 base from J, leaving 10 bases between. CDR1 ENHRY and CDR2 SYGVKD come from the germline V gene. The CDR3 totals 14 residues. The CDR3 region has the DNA TGTGCCATCAGTGCGGCGTCATTCCAAGAGACCCAGTACTTC. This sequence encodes CAISAASFQETQYF.

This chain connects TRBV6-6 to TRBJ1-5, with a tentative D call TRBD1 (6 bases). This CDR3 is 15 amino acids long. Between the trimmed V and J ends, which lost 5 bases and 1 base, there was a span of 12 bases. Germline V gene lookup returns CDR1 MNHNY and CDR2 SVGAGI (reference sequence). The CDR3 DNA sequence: TGTGCCAGCAGTCTCCAGGGGCAAAGCAATCAGCCCCAGCATTTT. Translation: CASSLQGQSNQPQHF.

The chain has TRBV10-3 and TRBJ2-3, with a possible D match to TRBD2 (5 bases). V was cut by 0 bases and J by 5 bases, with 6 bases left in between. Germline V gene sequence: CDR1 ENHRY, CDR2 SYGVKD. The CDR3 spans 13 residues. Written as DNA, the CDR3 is TGTGCCATCAGTGAGTCGGGGAGAGATACGCAGTATTTT. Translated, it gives CAISESGRDTQYF.

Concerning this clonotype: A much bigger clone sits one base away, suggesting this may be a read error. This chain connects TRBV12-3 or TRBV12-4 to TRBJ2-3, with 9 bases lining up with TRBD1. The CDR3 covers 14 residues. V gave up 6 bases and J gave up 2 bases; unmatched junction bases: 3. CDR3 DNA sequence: TGTGCCAGCAGGGACAGGGGATACACAGATACGCAGTATTTT. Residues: CASRDRGYTDTQYF.

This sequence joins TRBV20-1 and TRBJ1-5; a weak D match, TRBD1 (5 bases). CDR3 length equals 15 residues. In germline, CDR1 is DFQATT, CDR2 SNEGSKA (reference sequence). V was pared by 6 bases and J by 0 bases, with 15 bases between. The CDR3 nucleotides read TGCAGTGCCACAAGACAGCTGGGTAGCAATCAGCCCCAGCATTTT. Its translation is CSATRQLGSNQPQHF.

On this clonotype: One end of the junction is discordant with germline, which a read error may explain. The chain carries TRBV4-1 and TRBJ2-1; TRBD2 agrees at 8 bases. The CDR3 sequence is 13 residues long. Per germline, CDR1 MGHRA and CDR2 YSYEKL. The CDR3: CASSRLAGNGQFF. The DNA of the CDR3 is TGCGCCAGCAGCCGGCTAGCGGGCAATGGGCAGTTCTTC.

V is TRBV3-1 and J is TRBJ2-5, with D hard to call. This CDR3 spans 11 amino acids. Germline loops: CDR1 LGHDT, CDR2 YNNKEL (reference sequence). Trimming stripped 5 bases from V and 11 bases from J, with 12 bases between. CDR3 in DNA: TGTGCCAGCAGCACCCTTAGAACACAGTACTTC. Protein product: CASSTLRTQYF.

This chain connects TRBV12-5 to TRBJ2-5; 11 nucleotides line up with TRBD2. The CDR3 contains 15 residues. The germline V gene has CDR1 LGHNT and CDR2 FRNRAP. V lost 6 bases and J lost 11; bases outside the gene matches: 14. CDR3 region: CASGSGTSGYNEQYF. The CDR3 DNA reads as TGTGCTAGTGGGTCCGGGACTAGCGGCTACAATGAGCAGTACTTC.

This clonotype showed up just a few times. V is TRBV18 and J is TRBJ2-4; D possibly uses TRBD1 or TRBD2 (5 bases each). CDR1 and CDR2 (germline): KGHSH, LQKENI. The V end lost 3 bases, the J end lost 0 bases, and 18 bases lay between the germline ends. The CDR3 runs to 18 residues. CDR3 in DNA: TGTGCCAGCTCACCGGATTGGGGGAAGGTTATAGCCAAAAACATTCAGTACTTC. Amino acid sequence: CASSPDWGKVIAKNIQYF.

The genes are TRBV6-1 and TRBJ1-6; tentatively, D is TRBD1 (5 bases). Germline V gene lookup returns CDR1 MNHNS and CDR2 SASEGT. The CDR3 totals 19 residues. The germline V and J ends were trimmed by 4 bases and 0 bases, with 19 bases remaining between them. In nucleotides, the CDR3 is TGTGCCAGCAGTGCCGAAAGACAGCCTACGAGCTCCTATAATTCACCCCTCCACTTT. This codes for CASSAERQPTSSYNSPLHF.

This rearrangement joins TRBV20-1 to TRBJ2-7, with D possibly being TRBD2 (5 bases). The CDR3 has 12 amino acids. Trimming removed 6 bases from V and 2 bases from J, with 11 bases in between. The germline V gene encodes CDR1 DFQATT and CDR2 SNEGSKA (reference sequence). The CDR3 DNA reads TGCAGTGCGCCGGACTTGACCTACGAGCAGTACTTC. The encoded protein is CSAPDLTYEQYF.

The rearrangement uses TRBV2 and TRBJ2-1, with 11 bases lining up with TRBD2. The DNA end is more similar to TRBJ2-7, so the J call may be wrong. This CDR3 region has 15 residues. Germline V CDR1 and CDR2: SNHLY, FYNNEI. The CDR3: CASRSTSGGYNEQYF. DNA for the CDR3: TGTGCCAGCAGATCAACTAGCGGGGGTTACAATGAGCAGTACTTC.

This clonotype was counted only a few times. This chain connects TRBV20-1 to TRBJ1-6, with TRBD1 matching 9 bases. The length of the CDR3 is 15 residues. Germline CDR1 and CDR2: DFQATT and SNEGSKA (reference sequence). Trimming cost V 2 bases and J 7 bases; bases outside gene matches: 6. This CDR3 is CSARNRGLRNSPLHF. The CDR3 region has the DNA TGCAGTGCTAGAAACAGGGGGCTTCGGAATTCACCCCTCCACTTT.